This is a list of T cell receptor beta chains from one sample in a study of blood T cells in healthy people across ages. Each CDR3 protein gets one entry after TCRdb re-called the 5' RACE reads with MiXCR. This sample has 910,000 or so distinct CDR3 sequences; about 53% occur once, and the top ten carry 20% to 25%. The sequenced material came from blood. Receptor source: a woman aged 55-69 years in good health. Both conserved end residues are part of each CDR3. The D gene is left open where the match is weak. Clone size is not always given. Where it is, it says once, few, many or a class for expanded clones.

size | D | J | V | DNA | CDR3
few | NA | TRBJ2-7 | TRBV28 | TGTGCCAGCAGTCCGAGGGGTGGGGGCGAGCAGTACTTC | CASSPRGGGEQYF
few | NA | TRBJ2-5 | TRBV10-3 | TGTGCCATCAGTGAATGGCGACTAACCAAGAGTCGGTACCAAGAGACCCAGTACTTC | CAISEWRLTKSRYQETQYF
NA | TRBD1 | TRBJ1-2 | TRBV5-1 | TGCGCCAGCAGCCCGGAGGGACAGAAGACTAACTATGGCTACACCTTC | CASSPEGQKTNYGYTF
NA | TRBD2 | TRBJ2-1 | TRBV29-1 | TGCAGCGTTGGCGGGACTAGCGGGCTCTACAATGAGCAGTTCTTC | CSVGGTSGLYNEQFF
NA | TRBD2 | TRBJ2-7 | TRBV4-2 | TGTGCCAGCAGCCATGAAAACGGGAGGTCCTACGAGCAGTACTTC | CASSHENGRSYEQYF
NA | NA | TRBJ2-1 | TRBV5-6 | TGTGCCAGCAGCCCTGGACAGCCAGACAATGAGCAGTTCTTC | CASSPGQPDNEQFF
few | TRBD1 | TRBJ2-7 | TRBV7-9 | TGTGCCAGCAGCCAGATACCGGGACAGCCCTACGAGCAGTACTTC | CASSQIPGQPYEQYF
NA | TRBD2 | TRBJ2-5 | TRBV3-1 | TGTGCCAGCAGCCCAACGGGACTAGCGGGAGTTGGTGCTTCGGAGACCCAGTACTTC | CASSPTGLAGVGASETQYF
NA | TRBD2 | TRBJ2-1 | TRBV7-9 | TGTGCCAGCAGCCCACCCGGACTAGCGGGAAGAGACAATGAGCAGTTCTTC | CASSPPGLAGRDNEQFF
NA | NA | TRBJ1-1 | TRBV14 | TGTGCCACCCGAACGGGGGGGATCTCTGAAGCTTTCTTT | CATRTGGISEAFF
NA | TRBD2 | TRBJ2-3 | TRBV29-1 | TGCAGCGTTACAGCGGGAGGTAGCACAGATACGCAGTATTTT | CSVTAGGSTDTQYF
few | NA | TRBJ2-7 | TRBV20-1 | TGCAGTGCTTCTTTGGTCACCTACGAGCAGTACTTC | CSASLVTYEQYF
NA | NA | TRBJ1-1 | TRBV29-1 | TGCAGCGTCGCTGTGACGAGGGTGAACACTGAAGCTTTCTTT | CSVAVTRVNTEAFF
few | TRBD2 | TRBJ2-3 | TRBV20-1 | TGCAGTCTTTCGGCGGGAGGCTCAGATACGCAGTATTTT | CSLSAGGSDTQYF
NA | TRBD1 | TRBJ1-5 | TRBV14 | TGTGCCAGCAGCTCCCAGGGGGTAGGCAATCAGCCCCAGCATTTT | CASSSQGVGNQPQHF
NA | NA | TRBJ2-1 | TRBV5-1 | TGCGCCAGCAGCTTAGGGGTGCCCTCCTACAATGAGCAGTTCTTC | CASSLGVPSYNEQFF
few | TRBD2 | TRBJ2-7 | TRBV7-9 | TGTGCCAGCAGCGTCACTAGCGGGAGAGTATACGAGCAGTACTTC | CASSVTSGRVYEQYF
NA | TRBD1 | TRBJ1-2 | TRBV28 | TGTGCCAGCAGTGACAGGGGGCGCTCGGTCTATGGCTACACCTTC | CASSDRGRSVYGYTF
NA | NA | TRBJ1-1 | TRBV7-2 | TGTGCCAGCAGCTTCACGGAATACACTGAAGCTTTCTTT | CASSFTEYTEAFF
NA | NA | TRBJ2-7 | TRBV28 | TGTGCCAGCAGTTCTGGAGCATATAGACTCTACGAGCAGTACTTC | CASSSGAYRLYEQYF
few | NA | TRBJ2-3 | TRBV13 | TGTGCCAGCAGCCTGGAGGATCGGATAAGCGCAGATACGCAGTATTTT | CASSLEDRISADTQYF
NA | TRBD1 | TRBJ2-7 | TRBV29-1 | TGCAGCGCCGGGACAGGTCGCTACGAGCAGTACTTC | CSAGTGRYEQYF
NA | NA | TRBJ2-1 | TRBV9 | TGTGCCAGCAGCGCCGGGACTTCCTACAATGAGCAGTTCTTC | CASSAGTSYNEQFF
NA | NA | TRBJ2-7 | TRBV7-9 | TGTGCCAGCAGCTTAAGTCAGGGGTGGTACGAGCAGTACTTC | CASSLSQGWYEQYF
few | TRBD1 | TRBJ2-4 | TRBV20-1 | TGCAGTGCTAGAGGAATTACAGGGGCAATCGAGTACATTCAGTACTTC | CSARGITGAIEYIQYF
NA | NA | TRBJ1-1 | TRBV29-1 | TGCAGCGTCCGACAGGACAGCCTGAAGACTGAAGCTTTCTTT | CSVRQDSLKTEAFF
NA | NA | TRBJ2-5 | TRBV7-9 | TGTGCCAGCAGCTTTGGGACATCCACCCGGGAGACCCAGTACTTC | CASSFGTSTRETQYF
NA | NA | TRBJ2-1 | TRBV27 | TGTGCCAGCAGCCCTGTTCTAAGGGACAATGAGCAGTTCTTC | CASSPVLRDNEQFF
NA | NA | TRBJ1-6 | TRBV20-1 | TGCAGTGCTAGAGATCAGGATTCACCCCCCCACTTT | CSARDQDSPPHF
NA | TRBD2 | TRBJ2-7 | TRBV6-2/TRBV6-3 | TGTGCCAGCAGACTAGCGGGAAGAGACAATGAGCAGTACTTC | CASRLAGRDNEQYF
NA | NA | TRBJ1-4 | TRBV3-1 | TGTGCCAGCAGCCGACAACAAGGTGGGGGATGGGAAAAACTGTTTTTT | CASSRQQGGGWEKLFF
NA | NA | TRBJ1-5 | TRBV4-3 | TGCGCCAGCAGCCAAGAATTCGAGCAGCCCCAGCATTTT | CASSQEFEQPQHF
NA | TRBD2 | TRBJ2-7 | TRBV20-1 | TGCAGTGCTAGAGCCACTAGCGGGAGTGACAACGAGCAGTACTTC | CSARATSGSDNEQYF
NA | TRBD1 | TRBJ2-6 | TRBV6-6 | TGTGCCAGTCGCCAGGGGGAATCTGGGGCCAACGTCCTGACTTTC | CASRQGESGANVLTF
NA | NA | TRBJ2-3 | TRBV14 | TGTGCCAGCAGCCAAGGACGGATCGTTCAATCTAGCACAGATACGCTGTATTTT | CASSQGRIVQSSTDTLYF
many | NA | TRBJ2-3 | TRBV7-2 | TGTGCCAGCAGCCCCCGGTCAGATACGCAGTATTTT | CASSPRSDTQYF
NA | TRBD1 | TRBJ1-2 | TRBV10-3 | TGTGCCATCAGTGATTGGGACAGGGTCGGAGGCTACACCTTC | CAISDWDRVGGYTF
NA | NA | TRBJ2-1 | TRBV7-9 | TGTGCCAGCCAGGGGAGCGTGGAGTGGCAGTTCTTC | CASQGSVEWQFF
NA | NA | TRBJ2-2 | TRBV11-2 | TGTGCCAGCAGCTTAGAGCCGGGGACGGGGGAGCTGTTTTTT | CASSLEPGTGELFF
NA | NA | TRBJ2-1 | TRBV27 | TGTGCCAGCAGTTCCCTAGAGAGGGACAATGAGCAGTTCTTC | CASSSLERDNEQFF
few | NA | TRBJ1-5 | TRBV27 | TGTGCCAGCAGTTTGTACGGGACTCGGACGTATAGCAATCAGCCCCAGCATTTT | CASSLYGTRTYSNQPQHF
NA | NA | TRBJ2-7 | TRBV3-1 | TGTGCCAGCAGCCAAGATCTTTTGGGCCAGGGCTACGAGCAGTACTTC | CASSQDLLGQGYEQYF
NA | TRBD2 | TRBJ2-1 | TRBV5-1 | TGCGCCAGCAGCTTGGTATTTAGCGGGAGCTCAAATGAGCAGTTCTTC | CASSLVFSGSSNEQFF
NA | NA | TRBJ1-2 | TRBV4-1 | TGCGCCAACAGCCAGAGGGGATCTAACTATGGCTACACCTTC | CANSQRGSNYGYTF
NA | NA | TRBJ1-4 | TRBV4-2 | TGTGCCAGCAGCCAAGATCTAGCGGGAGATGAAAAACTGTTTTTT | CASSQDLAGDEKLFF
few | NA | TRBJ2-3 | TRBV7-2 | TGTGCCAGCAGCCTGGGAGGTTTAATGGATACGCAGTATTTT | CASSLGGLMDTQYF
NA | TRBD1 | TRBJ2-5 | TRBV24-1 | TGTGCCACCAGCGACCCTTCCCGGGACAGGGGACAAGAGACCCAGTACTTC | CATSDPSRDRGQETQYF
NA | NA | TRBJ2-5 | TRBV9 | TGTGCCAGCAGCGTAGAGTGGCAAGAGACCCAGTACTTC | CASSVEWQETQYF
NA | NA | TRBJ2-7 | TRBV2 | TGTGCCAGCAGGCCCCAGACGGGAAGCTCCTACGAGCAGTACTTC | CASRPQTGSSYEQYF
few | NA | TRBJ2-3 | TRBV20-1 | TGCAGTGCTATTGGGTTGGGGGCCACGCAGTATTTT | CSAIGLGATQYF
NA | NA | TRBJ1-2 | TRBV5-6 | TGTGCCAGCAGCCTTGGATTCTCCAAATATGGCTACACCTTC | CASSLGFSKYGYTF
NA | NA | TRBJ2-7 | TRBV4-1 | TGCGCCAGCAGCCAAGATTCGGACCGAACCTACGAGCAGTACTTC | CASSQDSDRTYEQYF
few | TRBD1 | TRBJ2-1 | TRBV5-1 | TGCGCCAGCAGCCCCACAGGGGACGACTACAATGAGCAGTTCTTC | CASSPTGDDYNEQFF
NA | TRBD2 | TRBJ2-3 | TRBV7-8 | TGTGCCAGCAGCCTCCCGCCGGGACTAGCGGGACTTGATACGCAGTATTTT | CASSLPPGLAGLDTQYF
NA | TRBD2 | TRBJ2-3 | TRBV7-2 | TGTGCCAGCAGTTGTAGGACTAGGGGCACAGATACGCAGTATTTT | CASSCRTRGTDTQYF